These T cell receptor beta chains were read from a single sample in a study of shared clonotypes between healthy human individuals. Produced via immunoSEQ multiplex PCR; TCRdb's table is partial and in-frame only. The sample records about 580,000 clones, roughly 98% being singletons. The sequencing input was naive CD8+ T cells sorted from blood. Receptors originate from a man between 25 and 39 years old in good health. Both conserved end residues are part of each CDR3. The D gene is left open where the match is weak. Clone size is given for some rows only: seen once, a few or many times, or a class if the clone is expanded.

clone_size d_call j_call v_call cdr3_nt cdr3_aa
NA TRBD1 TRBJ2-1 TRBV10-1 TGCGCCAGCAGTGAGTCTATGGGACAGGGTAGGGATGAGCAGTTCTTC CASSESMGQGRDEQFF
NA TRBD2 TRBJ2-1 TRBV7-9 TGTGCCAGCAGCCCCCCGATGACGGGAGGTAATGAGCAGTTCTTC CASSPPMTGGNEQFF
NA NA TRBJ2-5 TRBV7-6 TGTGCCAGCAGCTCGGATCCCCAGGGCGAAGTAAAAGAGACCCAGTACTTC CASSSDPQGEVKETQYF
NA TRBD2 TRBJ2-7 TRBV7-9 TGTGCCAGCAGCTCCGGGGTAGCGGGAGACTACGAGCAGTACTTC CASSSGVAGDYEQYF
NA NA TRBJ2-3 TRBV11-2 TGTGCCAGCAGCCCAGAGGCTAGCGAGGCAGATACGCAGTATTTT CASSPEASEADTQYF
NA NA TRBJ2-7 TRBV5-1 TGCGCCAGCAGCTCGCGACTAGAGGACGAGCAGTACTTC CASSSRLEDEQYF
NA TRBD1 TRBJ2-1 TRBV29-1 TGCAGCGGACAGGGGAACTCCTACAATGAGCAGTTCTTC CSGQGNSYNEQFF
NA TRBD1 TRBJ2-2 TRBV18 TGTGCCAGCTCCCCCGACAGGGGGGACACCGGGGAGCTGTTTTTT CASSPDRGDTGELFF
NA NA TRBJ1-5 TRBV27 TGTGCCAGCAGTTCCGGTGGGCCCCAGCATTTT CASSSGGPQHF
NA NA TRBJ1-2 TRBV7-9 TGTGCCAGCAGCTTAGCAATCATTAGCTATGGCTACACCTTC CASSLAIISYGYTF
NA TRBD2 TRBJ2-1 TRBV11-3 TGTGCCAGCAGCTTTAGCGGGAGGCACAATGAGCAGTTCTTC CASSFSGRHNEQFF
NA TRBD1 TRBJ1-5 TRBV19 TGTGCCAGTACCTCCGGGACAGGGCTCAATCAGCCCCAGCATTTT CASTSGTGLNQPQHF
NA NA TRBJ2-1 TRBV29-1 TGCAGCGTGAGAGGGACTTTGGGATACAATGAGCAGTTCTTC CSVRGTLGYNEQFF
NA TRBD2 TRBJ2-7 TRBV11-2 TGTGCCAGCAGGGGCAGCGGGACCCACTCCTACGAGCAGTACTTC CASRGSGTHSYEQYF
NA NA TRBJ2-2 TRBV2 TGTGCCAGCAGTCCAAGGGCGGGCGCGAACACCGGGGAGCTGTTTTTT CASSPRAGANTGELFF
NA NA TRBJ2-7 TRBV7-8 TGTGCCAGCAGCTCATCGGGGAGAAGCTCCTACGAGCAGTACTTC CASSSSGRSSYEQYF
NA TRBD1 TRBJ2-7 TRBV6-5 TGTGCCAGCAGCCCACAGGGGGCGATAGACGAGCAGTACTTC CASSPQGAIDEQYF
NA NA TRBJ2-1 TRBV29-1 TGCAGCGTTGAACAGAATGAGCAGTTCTTC CSVEQNEQFF
NA NA TRBJ2-5 TRBV28 TGTGCCTCGTTCGGCAGGGCCCACCAAGAGACCCAGTACTTC CASFGRAHQETQYF
NA TRBD1 TRBJ2-7 TRBV7-9 TGTGCCAGCAGCTTGACCGGGACAGCCTACGAGCAGTACTTC CASSLTGTAYEQYF
NA NA TRBJ2-7 TRBV11-2 TGTGCCAGCAGCACCCTCCGGGGGACGAGCTCCTACGAGCAGTACTTC CASSTLRGTSSYEQYF
NA NA TRBJ2-5 TRBV19 TGTGCCAGTAGTATTATTGGGGGCGGTGAGACCCAGTACTTC CASSIIGGGETQYF
NA NA TRBJ2-7 TRBV7-6 TGTGCCAGCAGCCCCAGGACGGGTTCCTACGAGCAGTACTTC CASSPRTGSYEQYF
NA TRBD2 TRBJ2-2 TRBV7-9 TGTGCCAGCAGCTTTCGGGGGGCGAACACCGGGGAGCTGTTTTTT CASSFRGANTGELFF
once NA TRBJ2-1 TRBV11-2 TGTGCCAGCAGCTCGATCACCGAGCAGTTCTTC CASSSITEQFF
NA NA TRBJ2-5 TRBV2 TGTGCCAGCAGTGAGGATCCAGATATTGGGCAAGAGACCCAGTACTTC CASSEDPDIGQETQYF
NA TRBD2 TRBJ2-3 TRBV4-1 TGCGCCAGCAGCCAAGATCCGACTAGCGGGGCACTGCTTTTAAGCACAGATACGCAGTATTTT CASSQDPTSGALLLSTDTQYF
NA NA TRBJ2-7 TRBV18 TGTGCCAGCTCATTATTGTGGTTCGGCGCACCCCTTGAGCAGTACTTC CASSLLWFGAPLEQYF
NA NA TRBJ1-5 TRBV27 TGTGCCAGCAGTCATCAGCCCCAGCATTTT CASSHQPQHF
NA TRBD1 TRBJ2-7 TRBV5-5 TGTGCCAGCAGCCTCACGACAGGGGAATCCTACGAGCAGTACTTC CASSLTTGESYEQYF
NA NA TRBJ2-7 TRBV10-3 TGTGCCATCAGTGCGGTGGGGGCCCGCTCCTACGAGCAGTACTTC CAISAVGARSYEQYF
NA NA TRBJ2-3 TRBV7-8 TGTGCCAGCAGCGAAGGGTTAGGGGGACGGGGAGATACGCAGTATTTT CASSEGLGGRGDTQYF
NA NA TRBJ2-2 TRBV29-1 TGCAGCGTTGAACAAAACGACAGGACCGGGGAGCTGTTTTTT CSVEQNDRTGELFF
NA NA TRBJ2-7 TRBV13 TGTGCCAGCAGCTTAGTGGGTGAAGACGGCTACGAGCAGTACTTC CASSLVGEDGYEQYF
NA NA TRBJ2-7 TRBV27 TGTGCCAGCAGGCGGGGTTTTTCCTACGAGCAGTACTTC CASRRGFSYEQYF
NA NA TRBJ2-7 TRBV5-4 TGTGCCAGCAGCTCGGGGACCCTTAGCTCCTACGAGCAGTACTTC CASSSGTLSSYEQYF